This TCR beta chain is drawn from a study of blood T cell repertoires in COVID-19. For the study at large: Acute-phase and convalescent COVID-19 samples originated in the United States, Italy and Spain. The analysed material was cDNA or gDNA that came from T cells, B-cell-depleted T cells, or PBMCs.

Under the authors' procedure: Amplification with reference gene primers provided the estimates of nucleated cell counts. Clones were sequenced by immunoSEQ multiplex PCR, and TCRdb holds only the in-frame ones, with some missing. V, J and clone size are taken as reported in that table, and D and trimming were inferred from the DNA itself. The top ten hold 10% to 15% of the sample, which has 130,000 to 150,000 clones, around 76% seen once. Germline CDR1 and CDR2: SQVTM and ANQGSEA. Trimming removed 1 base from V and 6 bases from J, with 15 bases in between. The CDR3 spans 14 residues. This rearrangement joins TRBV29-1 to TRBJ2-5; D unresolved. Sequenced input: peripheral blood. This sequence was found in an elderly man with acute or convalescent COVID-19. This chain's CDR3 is CSVEVPGVLQTQYF. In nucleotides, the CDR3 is TGCAGCGTTGAAGTCCCGGGTGTACTTCAGACCCAGTACTTC. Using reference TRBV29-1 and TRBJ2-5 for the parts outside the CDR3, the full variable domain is SAVISQKPSRDICQRGTSLTIQCQVDSQVTMMFWYRQQPGQSLTLIATANQGSEATYESGFVIDKFPISRPNLTFSTLTVSNMSPEDSSIYLCSVEVPGVLQTQYFGPGTRLLVL.